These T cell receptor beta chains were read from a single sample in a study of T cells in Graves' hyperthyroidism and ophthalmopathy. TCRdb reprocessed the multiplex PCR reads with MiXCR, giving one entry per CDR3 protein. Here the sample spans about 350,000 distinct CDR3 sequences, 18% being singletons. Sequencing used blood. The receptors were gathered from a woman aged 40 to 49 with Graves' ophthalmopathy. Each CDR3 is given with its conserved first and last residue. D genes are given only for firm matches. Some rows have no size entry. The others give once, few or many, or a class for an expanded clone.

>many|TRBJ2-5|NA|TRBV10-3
CAISPSTGRAQETQYF
TGTGCCATCAGTCCCTCCACCGGGCGGGCTCAAGAGACCCAGTACTTC
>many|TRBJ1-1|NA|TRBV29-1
CSVPRQGDKAFF
TGCAGCGTCCCCAGACAAGGCGATAAAGCTTTCTTT
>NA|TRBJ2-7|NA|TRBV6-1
CASSERVWFDRPDSYEQYF
TGTGCCAGCAGTGAACGGGTATGGTTCGACAGGCCTGACTCCTACGAGCAGTACTTC
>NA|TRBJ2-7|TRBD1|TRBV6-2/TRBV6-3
CAMGGQATYEQYF
TGTGCCATGGGGGGACAGGCTACCTACGAGCAGTACTTC
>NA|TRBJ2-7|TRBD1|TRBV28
CASSPPPVTGGSYEQYF
TGTGCCAGCAGTCCACCACCTGTGACAGGGGGATCCTACGAGCAGTACTTC
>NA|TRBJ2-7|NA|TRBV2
CASSDEGIEQYF
TGTGCCAGCAGTGATGAAGGGATCGAGCAGTACTTC
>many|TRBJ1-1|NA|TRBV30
CAWSSWGGHNTEAFF
TGTGCCTGGAGTTCCTGGGGGGGCCACAACACTGAAGCTTTCTTT
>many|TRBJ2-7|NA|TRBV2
CASSETGPLSSYEQYF
TGTGCCAGCAGTGAAACCGGGCCCCTATCATCCTACGAGCAGTACTTC
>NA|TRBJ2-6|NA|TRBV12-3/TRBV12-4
CASSEGGSWTNVLTF
TGTGCCAGCAGTGAAGGGGGTTCTTGGACCAACGTCCTGACTTTC
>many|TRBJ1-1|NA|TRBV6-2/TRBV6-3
CASNRGLNTEAFF
TGTGCCAGCAATAGGGGCCTTAACACTGAAGCTTTCTTT
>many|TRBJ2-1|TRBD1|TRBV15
CATRQGDLSYNEQFF
TGTGCCACCAGACAGGGGGATCTCTCCTACAATGAGCAGTTCTTC
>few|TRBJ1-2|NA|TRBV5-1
CASNPDSSNYGYTF
TGCGCCAGCAACCCGGACAGTTCTAACTATGGCTACACCTTC
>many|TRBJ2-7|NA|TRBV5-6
CASSLIASYYEQYF
TGTGCCAGCAGCTTGATCGCCTCCTATTACGAGCAGTACTTC
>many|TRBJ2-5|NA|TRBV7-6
CASSLVPGMEETQYF
TGTGCCAGCAGCTTAGTTCCGGGGATGGAAGAGACCCAGTACTTC
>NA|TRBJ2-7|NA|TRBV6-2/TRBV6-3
CASLPQLDLFYEQYF
TGTGCCAGCCTACCGCAACTCGACCTTTTCTACGAGCAGTACTTC
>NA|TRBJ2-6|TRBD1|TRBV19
CASSILQGAAGANVLTF
TGTGCCAGTAGTATCTTGCAGGGGGCGGCTGGGGCCAACGTCCTGACTTTC
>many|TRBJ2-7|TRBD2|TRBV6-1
CASRGAGGPYEQYF
TGTGCCAGCAGAGGAGCGGGAGGGCCTTACGAGCAGTACTTC
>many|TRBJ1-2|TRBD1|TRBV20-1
CSARRTGSGYGYTF
TGCAGTGCTAGGAGGACAGGGTCTGGCTATGGCTACACCTTC
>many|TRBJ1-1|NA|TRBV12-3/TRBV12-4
CASNSNRSPVTEAFF
TGTGCCAGCAATTCTAATAGAAGCCCGGTTACTGAAGCTTTCTTT
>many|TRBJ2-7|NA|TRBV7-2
CASSPSGPTYEQYF
TGTGCCAGCAGCCCCTCTGGCCCCACCTACGAGCAGTACTTC
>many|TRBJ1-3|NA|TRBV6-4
CASSGGTYGNTIYF
TGTGCCAGCAGTGGAGGGACGTACGGAAACACCATATATTTT
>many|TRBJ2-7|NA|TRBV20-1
CSARIGGRGNEQYF
TGCAGTGCTAGAATCGGAGGGAGGGGGAACGAGCAGTACTTC
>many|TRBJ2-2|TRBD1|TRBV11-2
CASSSRTGGVFMLGELFF
TGTGCCAGCAGCTCCAGGACAGGGGGCGTTTTTATGTTAGGGGAGCTGTTTTTT
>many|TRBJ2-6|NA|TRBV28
CASSQPRRGANVLTF
TGTGCCAGCAGTCAACCCAGAAGGGGGGCCAACGTCCTGACTTTC
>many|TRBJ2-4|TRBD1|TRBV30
CACTGTGKNIQYF
TGTGCCTGTACCGGGACAGGCAAAAACATTCAGTACTTC
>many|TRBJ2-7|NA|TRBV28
CASSPMPRGLGGEQYF
TGTGCCAGCAGCCCTATGCCTAGGGGCCTAGGTGGCGAGCAGTACTTC
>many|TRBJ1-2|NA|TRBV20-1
CSASWGVNGYTF
TGCAGTGCCAGCTGGGGTGTCAATGGCTACACCTTC
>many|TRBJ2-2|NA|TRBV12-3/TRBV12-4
CASTQNTGELFF
TGTGCCAGCACTCAGAACACCGGGGAGCTGTTTTTT